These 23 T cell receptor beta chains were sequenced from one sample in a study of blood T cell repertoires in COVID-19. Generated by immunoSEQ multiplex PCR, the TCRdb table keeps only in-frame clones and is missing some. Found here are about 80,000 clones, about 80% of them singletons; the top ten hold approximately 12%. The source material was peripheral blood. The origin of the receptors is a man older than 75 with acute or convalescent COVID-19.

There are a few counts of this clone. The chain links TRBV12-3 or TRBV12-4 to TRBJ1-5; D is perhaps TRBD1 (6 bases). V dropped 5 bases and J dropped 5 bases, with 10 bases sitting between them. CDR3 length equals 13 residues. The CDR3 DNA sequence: TGTGCCAGCAGTCCAGGGGCAGATCAGCCCCAGCATTTT. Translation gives CASSPGADQPQHF.

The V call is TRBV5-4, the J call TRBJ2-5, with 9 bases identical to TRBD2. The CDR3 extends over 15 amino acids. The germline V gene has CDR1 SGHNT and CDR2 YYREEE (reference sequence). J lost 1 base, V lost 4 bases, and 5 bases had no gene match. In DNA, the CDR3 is TGTGCCAGCAGCCGTAGCGGGGGCCTCCAAGAGACCCAGTACTTC. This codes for CASSRSGGLQETQYF.

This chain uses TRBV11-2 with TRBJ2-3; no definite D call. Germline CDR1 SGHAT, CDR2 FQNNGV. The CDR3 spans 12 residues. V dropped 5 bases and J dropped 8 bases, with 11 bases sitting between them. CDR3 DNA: TGTGCCAGCAGCCTGGGCCTCGGTACGCAGTATTTT. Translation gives CASSLGLGTQYF.

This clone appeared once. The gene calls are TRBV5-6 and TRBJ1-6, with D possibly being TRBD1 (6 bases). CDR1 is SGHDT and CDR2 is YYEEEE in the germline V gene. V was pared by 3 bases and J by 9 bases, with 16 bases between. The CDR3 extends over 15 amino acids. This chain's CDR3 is CASSSTSNRVSPLHF. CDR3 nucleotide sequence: TGTGCCAGCAGCTCGACCTCAAACAGGGTTTCACCCCTCCACTTT.

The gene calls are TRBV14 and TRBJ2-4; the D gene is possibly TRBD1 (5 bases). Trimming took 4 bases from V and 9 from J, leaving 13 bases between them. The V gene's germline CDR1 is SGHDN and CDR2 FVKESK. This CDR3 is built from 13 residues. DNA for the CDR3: TGTGCCAGCAGCCTCCTAGGGGCAAGCATTCAGTACTTC. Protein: CASSLLGASIQYF.

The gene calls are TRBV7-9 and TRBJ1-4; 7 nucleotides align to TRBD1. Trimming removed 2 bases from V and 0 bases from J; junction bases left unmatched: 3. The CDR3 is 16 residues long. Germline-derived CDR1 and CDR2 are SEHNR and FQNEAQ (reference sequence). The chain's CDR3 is CASSLTGVATNEKLFF. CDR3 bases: TGTGCCAGCAGCTTAACAGGGGTTGCAACTAATGAAAAACTGTTTTTT.

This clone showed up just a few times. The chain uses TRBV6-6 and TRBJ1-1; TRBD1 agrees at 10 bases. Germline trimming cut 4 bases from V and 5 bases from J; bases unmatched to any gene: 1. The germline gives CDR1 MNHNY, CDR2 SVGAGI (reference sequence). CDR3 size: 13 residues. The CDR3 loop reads CASSWTGGTEAFF. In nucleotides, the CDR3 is TGTGCCAGCAGTTGGACAGGGGGGACTGAAGCTTTCTTT.

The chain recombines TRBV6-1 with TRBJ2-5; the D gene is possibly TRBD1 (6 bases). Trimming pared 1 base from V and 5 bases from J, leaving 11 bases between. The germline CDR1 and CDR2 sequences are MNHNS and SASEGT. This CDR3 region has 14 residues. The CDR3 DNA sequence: TGTGCCAGCAGTGAAGGACAGGTTGGGGAGACCCAGTACTTC. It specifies CASSEGQVGETQYF.

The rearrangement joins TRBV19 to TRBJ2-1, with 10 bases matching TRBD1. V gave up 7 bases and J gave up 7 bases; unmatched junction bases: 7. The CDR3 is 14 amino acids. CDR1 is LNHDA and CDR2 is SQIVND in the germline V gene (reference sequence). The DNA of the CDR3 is TGTGCCAGTATCGGGACAGGGGTCGTGAATGAGCAGTTCTTC. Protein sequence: CASIGTGVVNEQFF.

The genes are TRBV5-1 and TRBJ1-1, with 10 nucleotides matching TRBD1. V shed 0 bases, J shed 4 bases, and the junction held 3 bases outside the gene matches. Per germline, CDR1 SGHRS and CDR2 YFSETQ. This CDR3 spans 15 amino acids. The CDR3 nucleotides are TGCGCCAGCAGCTTGGACGGACAGGGGGGCACTGAAGCTTTCTTT. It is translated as CASSLDGQGGTEAFF. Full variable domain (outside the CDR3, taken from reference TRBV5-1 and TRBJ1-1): KAGVTQTPRYLIKTRGQQVTLSCSPISGHRSVSWYQQTPGQGLQFLFEYFSETQRNKGNFPGRFSGRQFSNSRSEMNVSTLELGDSALYLCASSLDGQGGTEAFFGQGTRLTVV.

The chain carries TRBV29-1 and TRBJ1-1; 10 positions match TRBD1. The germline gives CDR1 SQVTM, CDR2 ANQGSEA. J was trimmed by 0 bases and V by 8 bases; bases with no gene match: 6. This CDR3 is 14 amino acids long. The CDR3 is CSTGDRGLNTEAFF. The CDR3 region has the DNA TGCAGCACCGGGGACAGGGGCTTGAACACTGAAGCTTTCTTT.

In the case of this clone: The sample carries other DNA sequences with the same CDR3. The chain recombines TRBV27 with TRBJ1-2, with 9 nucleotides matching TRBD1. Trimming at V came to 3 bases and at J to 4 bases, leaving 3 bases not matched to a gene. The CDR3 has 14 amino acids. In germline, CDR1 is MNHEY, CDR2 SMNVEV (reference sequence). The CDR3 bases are TGTGCCAGCAGTTTGGGACAGGGTGCCTATGGCTACACCTTC. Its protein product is CASSLGQGAYGYTF.

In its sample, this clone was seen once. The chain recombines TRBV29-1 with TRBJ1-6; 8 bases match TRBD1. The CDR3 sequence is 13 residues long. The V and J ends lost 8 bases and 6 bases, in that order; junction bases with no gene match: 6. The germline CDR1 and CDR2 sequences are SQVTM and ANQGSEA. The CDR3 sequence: CSTRQGPNSPLHF. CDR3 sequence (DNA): TGCAGCACCCGACAGGGGCCTAATTCACCCCTCCACTTT.

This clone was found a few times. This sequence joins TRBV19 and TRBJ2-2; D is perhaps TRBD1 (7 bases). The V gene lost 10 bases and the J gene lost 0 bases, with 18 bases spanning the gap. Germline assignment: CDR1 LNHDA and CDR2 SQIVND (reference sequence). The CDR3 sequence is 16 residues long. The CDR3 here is CATQGGPYANTGELFF. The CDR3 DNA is TGTGCCACCCAGGGGGGCCCCTATGCGAACACCGGGGAGCTGTTTTTT.

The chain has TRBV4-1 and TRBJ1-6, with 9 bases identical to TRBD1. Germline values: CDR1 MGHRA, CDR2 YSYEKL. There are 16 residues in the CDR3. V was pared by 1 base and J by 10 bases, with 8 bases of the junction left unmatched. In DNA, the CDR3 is TGCGCCAGCAGCCAAGTTCCACAGGGGGCGCCATCACCCCTCCACTTT. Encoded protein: CASSQVPQGAPSPLHF.

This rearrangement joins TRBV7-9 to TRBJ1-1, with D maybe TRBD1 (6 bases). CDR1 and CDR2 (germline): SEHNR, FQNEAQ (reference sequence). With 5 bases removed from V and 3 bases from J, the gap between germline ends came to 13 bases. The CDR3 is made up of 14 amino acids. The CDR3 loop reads CASSHDRPYTEAFF. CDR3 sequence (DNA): TGTGCCAGCAGCCACGACAGGCCTTACACTGAAGCTTTCTTT.

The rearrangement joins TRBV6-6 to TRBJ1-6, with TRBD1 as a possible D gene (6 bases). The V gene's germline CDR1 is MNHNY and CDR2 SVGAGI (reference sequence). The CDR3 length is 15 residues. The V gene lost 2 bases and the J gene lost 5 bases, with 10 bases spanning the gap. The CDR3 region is CASSYQQGNNSPLHF. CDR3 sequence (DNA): TGTGCCAGCAGTTACCAACAGGGTAATAATTCACCCCTCCACTTT.

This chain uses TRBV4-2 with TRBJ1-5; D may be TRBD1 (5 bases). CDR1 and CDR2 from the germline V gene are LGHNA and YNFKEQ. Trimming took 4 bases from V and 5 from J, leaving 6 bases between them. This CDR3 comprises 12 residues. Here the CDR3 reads CASSLQDQPQHF. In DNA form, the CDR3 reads TGTGCCAGCAGCCTACAGGATCAGCCCCAGCATTTT.

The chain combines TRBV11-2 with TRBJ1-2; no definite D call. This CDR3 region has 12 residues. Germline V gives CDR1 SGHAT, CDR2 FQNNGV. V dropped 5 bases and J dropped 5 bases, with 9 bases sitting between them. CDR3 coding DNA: TGTGCCAGCAGCACCAGCGGTTATGGCTACACCTTC. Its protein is CASSTSGYGYTF.

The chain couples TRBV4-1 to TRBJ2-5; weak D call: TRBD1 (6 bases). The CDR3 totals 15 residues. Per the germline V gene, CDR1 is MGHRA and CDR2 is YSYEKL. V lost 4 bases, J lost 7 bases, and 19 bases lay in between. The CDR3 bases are TGCGCCAGCAGCCCGATCGGGACACCCACGGGGACCCAGTACTTC. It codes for CASSPIGTPTGTQYF.

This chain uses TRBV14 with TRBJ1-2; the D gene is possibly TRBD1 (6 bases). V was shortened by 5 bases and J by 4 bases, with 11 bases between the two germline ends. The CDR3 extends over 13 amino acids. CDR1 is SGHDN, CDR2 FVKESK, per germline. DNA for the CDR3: TGTGCCAGCAGCTCGGACAGCCTCTATGGCTACACCTTC. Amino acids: CASSSDSLYGYTF.

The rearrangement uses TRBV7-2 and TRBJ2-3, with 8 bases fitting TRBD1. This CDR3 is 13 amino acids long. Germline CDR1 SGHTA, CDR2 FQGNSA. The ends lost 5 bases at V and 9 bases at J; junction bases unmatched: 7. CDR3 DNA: TGTGCCAGCAGCATCCAGGGGGCAGGCACGCAGTATTTT. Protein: CASSIQGAGTQYF.

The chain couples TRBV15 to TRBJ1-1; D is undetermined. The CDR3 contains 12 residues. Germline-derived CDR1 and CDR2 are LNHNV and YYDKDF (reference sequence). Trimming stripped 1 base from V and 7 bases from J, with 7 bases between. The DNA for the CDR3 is TGTGCCACCAGCAGAGTAGCCGGTGAAGCTTTCTTT. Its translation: CATSRVAGEAFF.